This T cell receptor (beta chain) was profiled in a study of T cell repertoires in cytomegalovirus infection. Across the whole study: Both a matching HLA type and CMV infection were indicated by public TCR beta signatures.

TCRdb reanalysed the reads using MiXCR and keeps one entry per CDR3 protein. In the table there are more than 500,000 distinct CDR3 sequences, 16% of which are singletons. This clonotype was picked up a small number of times. The CDR3 spans 15 residues. The germline V gene has CDR1 SEHNR and CDR2 FQNEAQ (reference sequence). V lost 5 bases to trimming and J lost 0 bases, with 11 bases between them. The chain is built from TRBV7-9 and TRBJ1-5; D gene unclear. Specimen: CD8+ T cells from PBMCs. The clonotype comes from a human donor in good health (CMV status not recorded). Some clones in this sample may be carry-over from other donors' samples. The CDR3 DNA reads as TGTGCCAGCAGCGCCGATGGATATAGCAATCAGCCCCAGCATTTT. Encoded protein: CASSADGYSNQPQHF.